A single sample is the source of the 29 T cell receptor beta chains below, sequenced in a study of read filtering for tumor transcriptome and immune sequencing. Molecular barcoded adaptors covering alpha/delta and beta/gamma chains were used on 400 ng RNA. TCRdb itself ran the reads through MiXCR, one entry per CDR3 protein. The sample yields around 130,000 distinct CDR3 sequences, 10% to 15% seen once. The sample comprised a population of CD138-negative cells sorted from bone marrow. The receptors come from a donor at least 40 years old with multiple myeloma.

This clonotype was counted at least ten times. V is TRBV7-9 and J is TRBJ2-1, with D uncertain. Germline CDR1 SEHNR, CDR2 FQNEAQ (reference sequence). CDR3 length: 16 residues. Deletions cut 6 bases from V and 4 bases from J, with 19 bases between. The DNA of the CDR3 is TGTGCCAGCAGTCTTATGGGTGGAGCCCTATACAATGAGCAGTTCTTC. Protein sequence: CASSLMGGALYNEQFF.

This clonotype was detected many times. This chain links TRBV20-1 with TRBJ1-6; 7 bases fit TRBD1. V dropped 5 bases and J dropped 10; count of bases not matched to a gene: 8. The CDR3 sequence is 13 residues long. Germline V gives CDR1 DFQATT, CDR2 SNEGSKA (reference sequence). The CDR3 region has the DNA TGCAGTGCTCCTGACAGGGCGTCGTCACCCCTCCACTTT. Translating gives CSAPDRASSPLHF.

Comment on this clonotype: Since a far larger clone is one base different, this is likely a read error. The chain couples TRBV11-3 to TRBJ2-3; D perhaps matches TRBD2 (6 bases). CDR3 length: 18 residues. The V gene's germline CDR1 is SGHNT and CDR2 YENEEA. Here the CDR3 DNA reads TGTGCCAGCAGCTTATTCCTACGGGGGAGAATGGGCACAGATGCGCAGTATTTT. It codes for CASSLFLRGRMGTDAQYF. Complete variable domain (other parts from reference TRBV11-3 and TRBJ2-3): EAGVVQSPRYKIIEKKQPVAFWCNPISGHNTLYWYLQNLGQGPELLIRYENEEAVDDSQLPKDRFSAERLKGVDSTLKIQPAELGDSAVYLCASSLFLRGRMGTDAQYFGPGTRLTVL.

This clonotype was found many times. The rearrangement uses TRBV7-2 and TRBJ1-1, with D possibly being TRBD1 (6 bases). Germline V lookup: CDR1 SGHTA, CDR2 FQGNSA. The CDR3 consists of 16 residues. V lost 5 bases and J lost 3, with 19 bases in between. In DNA, the CDR3 is TGTGCCAGCAGCACAACAGGGCCGATCTGGTACACTGAAGCTTTCTTT. Residues: CASSTTGPIWYTEAFF. Filled out from reference TRBV7-2 and TRBJ1-1, the complete variable domain reads GAGVSQSPSNKVTEKGKDVELRCDPISGHTALYWYRQSLGQGLEFLIYFQGNSAPDKSGLPSDRFSAERTGGSVSTLTIQRTQQEDSAVYLCASSTTGPIWYTEAFFGQGTRLTVV.

This clonotype showed up many times. The J gene is TRBJ2-1, the V gene TRBV30; the D call may be TRBD1 or TRBD2 (6 bases each). CDR3 length: 16 residues. V dropped 3 bases and J dropped 3 bases, with 18 bases sitting between them. Germline V CDR1 and CDR2: GTSNPN, SVGIG (reference sequence). This CDR3 reads CAWSFIPGGGYNEQFF. The DNA of the CDR3 is TGTGCCTGGAGCTTTATCCCCGGGGGCGGCTACAATGAGCAGTTCTTC.

This clonotype has a count of ten or more. The genes are TRBV12-3 or TRBV12-4 and TRBJ1-6; the D is unclear. This CDR3 is 11 amino acids long. Between the trimmed V and J ends, which lost 4 bases and 14 bases, there was a span of 9 bases. This chain's CDR3 is CASSSGKTLHF. The CDR3 DNA follows: TGTGCCAGCAGTTCCGGGAAAACCCTCCACTTT.

The table lists this clonotype with many counts. This rearrangement joins TRBV7-6 to TRBJ2-5, with D perhaps given as TRBD1 or TRBD2 (5 bases each). Germline-derived CDR1 and CDR2 are SGHVS and FNYEAQ. Trimming shortened V by 1 base and J by 2 bases, and 5 bases separated the two germline ends. The CDR3 extends over 13 amino acids. For the CDR3, the DNA is TGTGCCAGCAGCTTAGGGGGGCAAGAGACCCAGTACTTC. Translation gives CASSLGGQETQYF.

The chain combines TRBV27 with TRBJ2-3; D tentatively reads TRBD1 or TRBD2 (6 bases each). Trimming left V 3 bases short and J 7 bases short, with 14 bases between. Germline lookup yields CDR1 MNHEY and CDR2 SMNVEV (reference sequence). This CDR3 has 14 amino acids. The DNA for the CDR3 is TGTGCCAGCAGTTTCGGGCAGGGGAGGAATACGCAGTATTTT. Translated, it gives CASSFGQGRNTQYF.

This clonotype was counted ten times or more. The rearrangement links TRBV12-3 or TRBV12-4 to TRBJ1-5; D gene uncertain. V lost 1 base and J lost 0, with 10 bases in between. The CDR3 has 16 residues. DNA for the CDR3: TGTGCCAGCAGTTTAGGGGTCCCATATAGCAATCAGCCCCAGCATTTT. It codes for CASSLGVPYSNQPQHF.

This clonotype is termed medium-sized. The CDR3 nucleotides are TGCAGCGCGTCCCGGACTAGCGGGAGCAATGAGCAGTTCTTC. Translating gives CSASRTSGSNEQFF. The J gene is TRBJ2-1, the V gene TRBV29-1, with 13 bases identical to TRBD2. J was trimmed by 6 bases and V by 7 bases; bases with no gene match: 6. The V gene's germline CDR1 is SQVTM and CDR2 ANQGSEA. This CDR3 is built from 14 residues.

Concerning this clonotype itself: Possible read error: a much larger clone is one base away. The gene calls are TRBV6-5 and TRBJ2-1; 12 bases map to TRBD2. Germline loops: CDR1 MNHEY, CDR2 SVGAGI. Trimming removed 10 bases from V and 6 bases from J; junction bases left unmatched: 7. This CDR3 has 14 residues. Here the CDR3 reads CATQASGGANEQFF. CDR3 coding DNA: TGTGCCACCCAAGCTAGCGGGGGGGCCAATGAGCAGTTCTTC.

This clonotype was seen ten or more times. The rearrangement joins TRBV28 to TRBJ2-3; possibly TRBD1 for D (5 bases). V lost 2 bases and J lost 9, with 9 bases in between. The CDR3 consists of 12 residues. Germline V lookup: CDR1 MDHEN, CDR2 SYDVKM. This CDR3 is CASSLRGQTQYF. Written as DNA, the CDR3 is TGTGCCAGCAGTTTAAGGGGTCAGACGCAGTATTTT.

This clonotype was seen repeatedly, ten times or more. J is TRBJ2-2 and V is TRBV20-1; TRBD1 agrees at 7 bases. Trimming took 5 bases from V and 4 from J; bases not matched to a gene: 7. This CDR3 comprises 14 residues. The germline CDR1 and CDR2 sequences are DFQATT and SNEGSKA (reference sequence). For the CDR3, the DNA is TGCAGTGCTGTTAGACAGGGTAGCACCGGGGAGCTGTTTTTT. Translation: CSAVRQGSTGELFF.

This clonotype occurred a few times. V is TRBV28 and J is TRBJ2-7, with 8 bases lining up with TRBD1. J lost 3 bases, V lost 6 bases, and 1 base had no gene match. CDR3 length: 12 amino acids. The germline gives CDR1 MDHEN, CDR2 SYDVKM. The chain's CDR3 is CASRTGGYEQYF. In DNA form, the CDR3 reads TGTGCCAGCAGAACAGGGGGCTACGAGCAGTACTTC.

This clonotype was picked up a small number of times. A much more abundant neighbour one base away suggests this may be a read error. The V and J genes are TRBV20-1 and TRBJ2-7; D tentatively fits TRBD1 or TRBD2 (5 bases each). The CDR3 runs 14 residues. Germline-derived CDR1 and CDR2 are DFQATT and SNEGSKA (reference sequence). The DNA of the CDR3 is TGCGGTGCTAGCCGGACACCCGGCGGCTACGAGCAGTACTTC. The encoded protein is CGASRTPGGYEQYF.

A note on this clonotype: This may arise from a read error, as a much more abundant clone is one base away. The chain joins TRBV29-1 to TRBJ2-2; 9 nucleotides align to TRBD2. This CDR3 has 13 residues. Looked up from germline, CDR1 is SQVTM and CDR2 is ANQGSEA. The chain's CDR3 is CSVGTSQHGELLF. The DNA for the CDR3 is TGCAGCGTCGGGACTAGCCAACACGGGGAGCTGCTTTTT.

The gene calls are TRBV20-1 and TRBJ2-1; D gene ambiguous. Germline CDR1 and CDR2: DFQATT and SNEGSKA (reference sequence). The CDR3 sequence is 15 residues long. The CDR3 here is CSLETVEGSYNEQFF. Here the CDR3 DNA reads TGCAGCCTGGAAACAGTGGAAGGGTCCTACAATGAGCAGTTCTTC.

This clonotype was detected only a few times. The V call is TRBV5-1, the J call TRBJ1-1; D gene unclear. V was cut by 4 bases and J by 1 base, with 11 bases left in between. The CDR3 length is 14 residues. CDR1 is SGHRS and CDR2 is YFSETQ in the germline V gene. CDR3 nucleotide sequence: TGCGCCAGCAGCGGCCTACCTGCGAACACTGAAGCTTTCTTT. Its protein is CASSGLPANTEAFF.

The gene calls are TRBV21-1 and TRBJ2-2; the table calls TRBD1, which could not be checked here. TRBV21-1 is flagged as a pseudogene. The CDR3 extends over 16 amino acids. CDR3 protein: CASNARDRANTGELFF. CDR3 nucleotide sequence: TGTGCCAGCAACGCAAGAGACAGAGCGAACACCGGGGAGCTGTTTTTT.

Notes on this clonotype: A far more abundant clone sits one base away, making this likely a read error. V is TRBV7-3 and J is TRBJ2-1; tentatively, D is TRBD2 (7 bases). The V gene lost 2 bases and the J gene lost 12 bases, with 14 bases spanning the gap. CDR1 and CDR2 from the germline V gene are SGHTA and FQGTGA. The CDR3 loop spans 13 amino acids. CDR3 in amino acids: CASSLAGADGQFF. Written as DNA, the CDR3 is TGTGCCAGCAGCTTAGCGGGGGCGGATGGGCAGTTCTTC.

On this clonotype itself: This may be a read error, as it is one base from a much larger clone. CDR3 sequence: CASSDNAGGRETQYF. The CDR3 DNA reads TGTGCCAGCAGTGATAACGCAGGGGGCCGGGAGACCCAGTACTTC. This sequence joins TRBV28 and TRBJ2-5; 8 bases match TRBD1. The CDR3 spans 15 residues. J was trimmed by 5 bases and V by 5 bases; bases with no gene match: 10. In germline, CDR1 is MDHEN, CDR2 SYDVKM.

This clonotype has at least ten counts. The rearrangement links TRBV11-3 to TRBJ2-1; D gene unclear. The V end lost 2 bases, the J end lost 5 bases, and 10 bases lay between the germline ends. This CDR3 spans 14 amino acids. Germline values: CDR1 SGHNT, CDR2 YENEEA. CDR3 DNA sequence: TGTGCCAGCAGCTTATACGCCACCGACAATGAGCAGTTCTTC. The encoded protein is CASSLYATDNEQFF.

The V call is TRBV5-1, the J call TRBJ1-1; D might be TRBD1 (5 bases). Per germline, CDR1 SGHRS and CDR2 YFSETQ. Trimming shortened V by 0 bases and J by 2 bases, and 8 bases separated the two germline ends. The CDR3 is made up of 14 amino acids. The CDR3 bases are TGCGCCAGCAGCTTGGTGGGACCCAACACTGAAGCTTTCTTT. It codes for CASSLVGPNTEAFF.

This clonotype was observed many times. The chain carries TRBV10-3 and TRBJ1-2; tentatively, D is TRBD1 (5 bases). This CDR3 has 15 residues. V shed 2 bases and J shed 0 bases, with 10 bases lying between them. Per the germline V gene, CDR1 is ENHRY and CDR2 is SYGVKD. CDR3 residues: CAISEQGRTNYGYTF. The CDR3 nucleotides read TGTGCCATCAGTGAGCAGGGCAGAACTAACTATGGCTACACCTTC.

Remarks on this clonotype: A single base separates this from a much larger clone, so it may be a read error. The chain employs TRBV6-5 and TRBJ1-5; the D is unclear. Germline lookup yields CDR1 MNHEY and CDR2 SVGAGI. The CDR3 loop spans 13 amino acids. Trimming removed 8 bases from V and 3 bases from J, with 11 bases in between. This chain's CDR3 is CASGRAVNQPQHF. The CDR3 DNA is TGTGCCAGCGGTCGGGCCGTCAATCAGCCCCAGCATTTT.

The sample holds many counts of this clonotype. This chain connects TRBV2 to TRBJ2-7; 8 nucleotides match TRBD2. The CDR3 runs 15 residues. Germline trimming cut 6 bases from V and 0 bases from J; bases unmatched to any gene: 7. The V gene's germline CDR1 is SNHLY and CDR2 FYNNEI. The CDR3 sequence is CASSGLALSSYEQYF. The CDR3 bases are TGTGCCAGCAGCGGACTAGCCCTAAGCTCCTACGAGCAGTACTTC. The entire variable domain, with the rest obtained from reference TRBV2 and TRBJ2-7, is as follows: EPEVTQTPSHQVTQMGQEVILRCVPISNHLYFYWYRQILGQKVEFLVSFYNNEISEKSEIFDDQFSVERPDGSNFTLKIRSTKLEDSAMYFCASSGLALSSYEQYFGPGTRLTVT.

This clonotype was seen repeatedly, ten times or more. The chain links TRBV5-1 to TRBJ2-7; D may match TRBD1 or TRBD2 (5 bases each). This CDR3 has 16 residues. In germline, CDR1 is SGHRS, CDR2 YFSETQ. V lost 2 bases and J 0 bases, leaving 15 bases between the germline ends. CDR3 bases: TGCGCCAGCAGCTTAAGGGACGCTGCCGTCTCCTACGAGCAGTACTTC. Protein sequence: CASSLRDAAVSYEQYF.

By sample share, this clonotype is medium-sized (0.01 to 0.1%). Germline and junction disagree at one end, which may indicate a read error. The rearrangement uses TRBV5-1 and TRBJ2-1, with 12 positions matching TRBD2. Germline CDR1 is SGHRS and CDR2 is YFSETQ. The CDR3 is 15 amino acids. The CDR3 DNA reads as TGTGCCAGCAGCCCGGGACTAGCGGGTTACAATGAGCAGTTCTTC. This gives the protein CASSPGLAGYNEQFF. Together with reference TRBV5-1 and TRBJ2-1, the CDR3 gives the full variable domain: KAGVTQTPRYLIKTRGQQVTLSCSPISGHRSVSWYQQTPGQGLQFLFEYFSETQRNKGNFPGRFSGRQFSNSRSEMNVSTLELGDSALYLCASSPGLAGYNEQFFGPGTRLTVL.

This clonotype has ten or more counts. The chain uses TRBV5-5 and TRBJ2-1; D not resolved. Germline lookup yields CDR1 SGHKS and CDR2 YYEKEE (reference sequence). V was pared by 7 bases and J by 2 bases, with 13 bases between. CDR3 length: 14 residues. The CDR3 DNA follows: TGTGCCAGCGGACCTCCCCCCCCCTACAATGAGCAGTTCTTC. Protein: CASGPPPPYNEQFF.